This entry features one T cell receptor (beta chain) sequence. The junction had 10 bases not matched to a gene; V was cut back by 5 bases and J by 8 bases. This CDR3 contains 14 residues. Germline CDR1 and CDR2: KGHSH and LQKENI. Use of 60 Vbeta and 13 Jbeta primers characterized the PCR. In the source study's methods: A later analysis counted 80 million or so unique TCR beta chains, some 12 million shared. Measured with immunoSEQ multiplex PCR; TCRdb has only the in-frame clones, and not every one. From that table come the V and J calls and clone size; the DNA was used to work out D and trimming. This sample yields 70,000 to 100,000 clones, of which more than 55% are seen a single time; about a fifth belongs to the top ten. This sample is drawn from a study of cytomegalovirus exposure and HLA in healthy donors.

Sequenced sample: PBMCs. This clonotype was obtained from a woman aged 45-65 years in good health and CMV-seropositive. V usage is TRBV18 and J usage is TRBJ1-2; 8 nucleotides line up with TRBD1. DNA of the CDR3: TGTGCCAGCTCATCGCGGACAGGGCGCGAGGGCTACACCTTC. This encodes CASSSRTGREGYTF. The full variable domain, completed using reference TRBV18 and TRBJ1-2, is NAGVMQNPRHLVRRRGQEARLRCSPMKGHSHVYWYRQLPEEGLKFMVYLQKENIIDESGMPKERFSAEFPKEGPSILRIQQVVRGDSAAYFCASSSRTGREGYTFGSGTRLTVV.